This is a list of T cell receptor beta chains from one sample in a study of cytomegalovirus exposure and HLA in healthy donors. The protocol was immunoSEQ multiplex PCR, while the TCRdb copy is restricted to in-frame clones and leaves out a portion. Here the sample spans approximately 160,000 clones, about 77% being singletons. Specimen: PBMCs. These receptors originate from a male donor in good health and CMV-seropositive. Each CDR3 is given with its conserved first and last residue. D genes are given only for firm matches. The size of a clone is reported for some rows only, either as once, few or many, or as a class for expanded clones.

>TRBJ2-5|TRBV7-9|-|TRBD1
CASSLKRQGLESGTQYF
TGTGCCAGCAGCCTCAAACGACAGGGATTAGAGTCGGGGACCCAGTACTTC
>TRBJ2-1|TRBV19|once|TRBD2
CASTLGLAGGSYNEQFF
TGTGCCAGTACCCTAGGGCTAGCGGGGGGTTCCTACAATGAGCAGTTCTTC
>TRBJ1-1|TRBV9|-|-
CASSVGGGSANTEAFF
TGTGCCAGCAGCGTAGGGGGGGGCTCAGCGAACACTGAAGCTTTCTTT
>TRBJ2-5|TRBV7-2|-|-
CASSLAGGPPETQYF
TGTGCCAGCAGCTTAGCGGGGGGGCCCCCCGAGACCCAGTACTTC
>TRBJ2-2|TRBV11-2|-|-
CASSSPPELFF
TGTGCCAGCAGCTCTCCCCCGGAGCTGTTTTTT
>TRBJ2-1|TRBV12-5|-|-
CAAGSYNEQFF
TGTGCCGCGGGCAGCTACAATGAGCAGTTCTTC
>TRBJ2-7|TRBV6-5|-|-
CASSRTGEQYF
TGTGCCAGCAGCCGTACGGGCGAGCAGTACTTC
>TRBJ1-6|TRBV7-6|few|TRBD1
CASSRSEGANSPLHF
TGTGCCAGCAGCCGGAGCGAGGGGGCTAATTCACCCCTCCACTTT
>TRBJ2-3|TRBV4-3|-|TRBD2
CASARLAGFTDTQYF
TGCGCCAGCGCCCGACTAGCGGGGTTCACAGATACGCAGTATTTT
>TRBJ2-3|TRBV5-6|-|-
CASSLVGADTQYF
TGTGCCAGCAGCTTGGTGGGGGCCGATACGCAGTATTTT
>TRBJ2-7|TRBV11-1|few|-
CASSFNLLEKYF
TGTGCCAGCAGCTTTAATCTTTTGGAGAAGTACTTC
>TRBJ1-1|TRBV6-5|once|TRBD1
CASSATQGWTEAFF
TGTGCCAGCAGTGCCACACAGGGGTGGACTGAAGCTTTCTTT
>TRBJ1-5|TRBV19|once|TRBD1
CASDRGPGSQPQHF
TGTGCCAGCGACAGGGGCCCAGGGAGTCAGCCCCAGCATTTT
>TRBJ1-1|TRBV7-9|many|-
CASSPPEGYSGAFF
TGTGCCAGCAGCCCCCCCGAGGGCTACTCGGGAGCTTTCTTT
>TRBJ1-6|TRBV5-6|few|TRBD1
CASSRDRYSPLHF
TGTGCCAGCAGCCGGGACAGGTATTCACCCCTCCACTTT
>TRBJ1-6|TRBV5-1|-|-
CASSFKTGYSPLHF
TGCGCCAGCAGCTTCAAGACGGGATATTCACCCCTCCACTTT
>TRBJ2-2|TRBV6-1|-|-
CASIWTLSRGELFF
TGTGCCAGCATCTGGACTCTGTCACGAGGGGAGCTGTTTTTT
>TRBJ2-3|TRBV2|few|TRBD2
CASGRGGVSTDTQYF
TGTGCCAGCGGACGGGGGGGAGTTAGCACAGATACGCAGTATTTT
>TRBJ1-3|TRBV7-2|-|TRBD1
CASSANRGSGNTIYF
TGTGCCAGCAGCGCCAACAGGGGCTCTGGAAACACCATATATTTT
>TRBJ1-1|TRBV6-4|-|-
CASTQGRQKGDTEAFF
TGTGCCAGCACCCAGGGTCGACAAAAGGGGGACACTGAAGCTTTCTTT
>TRBJ1-5|TRBV19|-|TRBD1
CASSPGTGRDQPQHF
TGTGCCAGTAGCCCGGGGACAGGGCGCGATCAGCCCCAGCATTTT
>TRBJ1-3|TRBV11-2|-|-
CASSLRQGQGTGNTIYF
TGTGCCAGCAGCTTACGGCAGGGGCAAGGCACTGGAAACACCATATATTTT
>TRBJ2-7|TRBV7-9|-|-
CASSLNRYYEQYF
TGTGCCAGCAGCTTAAACAGGTATTACGAGCAGTACTTC
>TRBJ1-2|TRBV30|few|-
CASPHYSGGRSGYTF
TGTGCCTCCCCCCATTACAGCGGGGGGAGATCGGGCTACACCTTC
>TRBJ2-2|TRBV4-1|-|TRBD1
CASSRQGPGELFF
TGCGCCAGCAGCCGACAGGGGCCCGGGGAGCTGTTTTTT
>TRBJ2-1|TRBV19|-|TRBD2
CASSVGTSGNEQFF
TGTGCCAGTAGTGTCGGGACTAGCGGTAATGAGCAGTTCTTC
>TRBJ2-7|TRBV9|-|TRBD1
CASSPGQAYEQYF
TGTGCCAGCAGCCCTGGACAGGCGTACGAGCAGTACTTC
>TRBJ1-6|TRBV2|few|TRBD1
CARSAGRGDSPLHF
TGTGCCAGGAGTGCTGGCAGGGGGGATTCACCCCTCCACTTT
>TRBJ2-2|TRBV7-9|-|-
CASSLGGAGELFF
TGTGCCAGCAGCCTCGGGGGAGCCGGGGAGCTGTTTTTT
>TRBJ1-2|TRBV2|-|-
CASSRMTGGENGYTF
TGTGCCAGCAGTCGCATGACGGGGGGGGAGAATGGCTACACCTTC
>TRBJ2-7|TRBV6-5|-|TRBD2
CAGSIGGAGSYEQYF
TGTGCCGGGTCTATCGGGGGGGCCGGATCCTACGAGCAGTACTTC
>TRBJ2-5|TRBV5-1|-|TRBD2
CASSSGLAEKETQYF
TGCGCCAGCAGCTCGGGACTAGCGGAAAAAGAGACCCAGTACTTC
>TRBJ2-2|TRBV6-5|few|TRBD1
CASSEGTGGGELFF
TGTGCCAGCAGTGAAGGGACAGGGGGCGGGGAGCTGTTTTTT
>TRBJ1-1|TRBV6-1|-|-
CASSEGEGGGTEAFF
TGTGCCAGCAGTGAAGGTGAGGGTGGCGGCACTGAAGCTTTCTTT
>TRBJ1-2|TRBV25-1|-|-
CASSGAGLYYGYTF
TGTGCCAGCAGTGGGGCAGGTCTCTACTATGGCTACACCTTC
>TRBJ1-5|TRBV7-8|-|TRBD1
CASSLTGENQPQHF
TGTGCCAGCAGCCTGACAGGGGAAAATCAGCCCCAGCATTTT
>TRBJ1-4|TRBV19|few|-
CAVQQPTNEKLFF
TGTGCCGTACAACAGCCAACTAATGAAAAACTGTTTTTT